The clone carrying this T cell receptor (beta chain) has a handful of counts. Its antigen is not known. Other DNA variants within this sample encode the same CDR3. This sample was included in a study of beta chain features in type 1 diabetes. The study reverse transcribed the entire isolated RNA, so it sequenced expressed TCRB transcripts. Data came from immunoSEQ multiplex PCR; TCRdb stores just in-frame clones and leaves some out. This sample carries roughly 150,000 clones, around 9.7% of them seen once, and the ten largest clones take approximately 0.7%. CDR3 length: 11 residues. Looked up from germline, CDR1 is GTSNPN and CDR2 is SVGIG (reference sequence). Trimming pared 0 bases from V and 3 bases from J, leaving 3 bases between. Study-wide points: Patients with Type 1 diabetes showed moderately but significantly shorter TCRB CDR3s in all four CD4+ subsets.

One heparinised draw, averaging about 0.11 L, was taken per donor. Sample: central memory CD4+ T cells from blood. V gene TRBV30 combines with J gene TRBJ2-7; no definite D call. The receptor was derived from a woman under 40 with type 1 diabetes. The DNA for the CDR3 is TGTGCCTGGAGTGTCTACTACGAGCAGTACTTC. Amino acids: CAWSVYYEQYF.